Listed here are 13 T cell receptor beta chains from one sample, sequenced in a study of blood T cell repertoires in COVID-19 (TCRdb year 2020). The library was prepared using the immunoSEQ multiplex PCR assay. Not all clones reach the TCRdb copy of this immuneACCESS table, which keeps in-frame sequences only. Checked studies attribute under half of the gap to unresolved V genes and leave the rest unexplained. Present in this sample are about 230,000 clones, around four fifths of which were seen just once. The top ten constitute 27% of the sample. The sequenced sample consisted of peripheral blood. Receptor source: a man aged 40-49 years with acute or convalescent COVID-19.

Regarding this clone: Other DNA sequences within the sample encode an identical CDR3. The chain links TRBV5-1 to TRBJ2-7; TRBD2 matches 8 bases. The CDR3 contains 14 residues. Germline values: CDR1 SGHRS, CDR2 YFSETQ. The V gene end was trimmed by 4 bases and the J gene end by 1 base; junction bases not matched to a gene: 4. The CDR3 region is CASSLTSGSYEQYF. In DNA form, the CDR3 reads TGCGCCAGCAGCCTTACTAGCGGTTCCTACGAGCAGTACTTC.

The sample holds a few counts of this clone. The rearrangement uses TRBV4-3 and TRBJ1-2; TRBD1 is a possible D gene (5 bases). This CDR3 comprises 15 residues. Per the germline V gene, CDR1 is LGHNA and CDR2 is YSLEER. Between the trimmed V and J ends, which lost 1 base and 1 base, there was a span of 10 bases. CDR3 nucleotides: TGCGCCAGCAGCCAAGTGGGGGGAGTTAACTATGGCTACACCTTC. Its protein is CASSQVGGVNYGYTF.

The V and J genes are TRBV9 and TRBJ2-7; tentative D call: TRBD2 (5 bases). Germline V lookup: CDR1 SGDLS, CDR2 YYNGEE. V shed 0 bases and J shed 6 bases, with 13 bases lying between them. CDR3 length: 14 amino acids. CDR3 sequence reads: CASSVAGSSGEQYF. In DNA, the CDR3 is TGTGCCAGCAGCGTAGCTGGGAGCTCAGGCGAGCAGTACTTC.

The chain joins TRBV3-1 (or the pseudogene TRBV3-2) to TRBJ1-4, with 8 positions matching TRBD1. The CDR3 is 14 residues long. V lost 3 bases and J lost 13; bases outside the gene matches: 10. Germline lookup yields CDR1 LGHDT and CDR2 YNNKEL (reference sequence). The CDR3 DNA is TGTGCCAGCAGCCATATAGGACAGGGTCCAGGACTGTTTTTT. Translation gives CASSHIGQGPGLFF.

This chain joins TRBV5-1 and TRBJ1-6; TRBD1 matches 7 bases. Germline V gene sequence: CDR1 SGHRS, CDR2 YFSETQ. The CDR3 runs to 14 residues. J was trimmed by 7 bases and V by 7 bases; bases with no gene match: 8. The CDR3 DNA reads TGCGCCAGCGGCCCGGGACAGATGAATTCACCCCTCCACTTT. Translating gives CASGPGQMNSPLHF.

The V gene is TRBV6-1, the J gene TRBJ1-5; no clear D gene. The CDR3 has 14 residues. With 3 bases removed from V and 6 bases from J, the gap between germline ends came to 12 bases. CDR1 is MNHNS and CDR2 is SASEGT in the germline V gene. The CDR3: CASSDAGGSQPQHF. The CDR3 DNA reads TGTGCCAGCAGTGATGCAGGTGGGAGTCAGCCCCAGCATTTT.

This chain uses TRBV2 with TRBJ1-2; 7 bases align to TRBD1. The CDR3 totals 13 residues. Trimming at V came to 4 bases and at J to 4 bases, leaving 3 bases not matched to a gene. Germline CDR1 and CDR2: SNHLY and FYNNEI. CDR3 coding DNA: TGTGCCAGCAGTGCTCCAGGGGGCTATGGCTACACCTTC. It specifies CASSAPGGYGYTF. Supplemented by reference TRBV2 and TRBJ1-2, the full variable domain reads EPEVTQTPSHQVTQMGQEVILRCVPISNHLYFYWYRQILGQKVEFLVSFYNNEISEKSEIFDDQFSVERPDGSNFTLKIRSTKLEDSAMYFCASSAPGGYGYTFGSGTRLTVV.

This clone has just one count. The chain links TRBV5-1 to TRBJ2-7; D gene uncertain. The V gene's germline CDR1 is SGHRS and CDR2 YFSETQ. V was clipped by 0 bases and J by 3 bases, with 13 bases between them. The CDR3 length is 15 residues. The CDR3 spells CASSLAAGTYYEQYF. The DNA for the CDR3 is TGCGCCAGCAGCTTGGCCGCAGGAACCTACTACGAGCAGTACTTC. Based on the CDR3 plus reference TRBV5-1 and TRBJ2-7, the full variable domain is KAGVTQTPRYLIKTRGQQVTLSCSPISGHRSVSWYQQTPGQGLQFLFEYFSETQRNKGNFPGRFSGRQFSNSRSEMNVSTLELGDSALYLCASSLAAGTYYEQYFGPGTRLTVT.

The chain joins TRBV6-5 to TRBJ2-7, with TRBD2 matching over 11 bases. The CDR3 loop spans 13 amino acids. The V gene's germline CDR1 is MNHEY and CDR2 SVGAGI. The V gene end was trimmed by 8 bases and the J gene end by 7 bases; junction bases not matched to a gene: 7. The CDR3 DNA follows: TGTGCCAGCCATAGACTAGCGGGACAAGAGCAGTACTTC. Translation: CASHRLAGQEQYF.

This clone showed up just a few times. This chain uses TRBV4-3 with TRBJ1-3; TRBD1 matches 7 bases. V lost 3 bases to trimming and J lost 1 base; unmatched junction nucleotides: 12. Germline V gene sequence: CDR1 LGHNA, CDR2 YSLEER. The CDR3 totals 18 residues. CDR3: CASSQEVLGTASGNTIYF. The CDR3 DNA is TGCGCCAGCAGCCAGGAGGTTCTAGGGACAGCTTCTGGAAACACCATATATTTT.

The genes are TRBV12-3 or TRBV12-4 and TRBJ2-1; no clear D gene. The CDR3 is made up of 12 amino acids. The V and J ends lost 5 bases and 4 bases respectively, with 6 bases between them. The CDR3 sequence: CASSPQYNEQFF. CDR3 bases: TGTGCCAGCAGTCCCCAGTACAATGAGCAGTTCTTC.

This chain connects TRBV3-1 (or the pseudogene TRBV3-2) to TRBJ1-2; 10 bases are a match to TRBD1. Germline V gives CDR1 LGHDT, CDR2 YNNKEL (reference sequence). The CDR3 runs 16 residues. V trimming: 1 base; J trimming: 8 bases; junction bases outside the gene matches: 10. The CDR3 sequence is CASSQAPTGGAWGYTF. CDR3 in DNA: TGTGCCAGCAGCCAAGCCCCGACAGGGGGCGCTTGGGGCTACACCTTC.

This clone was seen only once. The J gene is TRBJ2-3, the V gene TRBV5-6, with 16 bases lining up with TRBD2. CDR3 length equals 19 residues. The J segment lost 8 bases and the V segment lost 2 bases, leaving 14 bases of the junction unmatched. Germline CDR1 is SGHDT and CDR2 is YYEEEE. This CDR3 is CASSFPPGLAGGLRGTQYF. In DNA form, the CDR3 reads TGTGCCAGCAGCTTCCCGCCGGGACTAGCGGGAGGGCTGAGGGGTACGCAGTATTTT.